This is a list of T cell receptor beta chains from one sample in a study of T cell repertoires in cytomegalovirus infection. The antigens for these receptors are not known. TCRdb called the reads again in MiXCR, with one record for every CDR3 protein. The sample includes some 310,000 distinct CDR3 sequences, roughly 25% seen only once; the top ten take 10% to 15%. The specimen was cultured PBMCs, collected from culture after CMV antigen stimulation. The receptors here all came from a human donor in good health (CMV status not recorded). Some clones in this sample may be carry-over from other donors' samples. CDR3s include the opening cysteine and the closing phenylalanine or tryptophan.

j_gene | v_gene | CDR3aa
TRBJ1-2 | TRBV19 | CASTPADRPFGYTF
TRBJ2-5 | TRBV7-2 | CASSLGQTRGQETQYF
TRBJ1-1 | TRBV28 | CASSFFGSGASLNTEAFF
TRBJ1-5 | TRBV28 | CASREGFNQPQHF
TRBJ1-1 | TRBV19 | CASSSFRGSVNTEAFF
TRBJ2-1 | TRBV7-2 | CASTQSSTGGTNEQFF
TRBJ2-3 | TRBV6-2/TRBV6-3 | CASSYDVVAGLSTDTQYF
TRBJ2-5 | TRBV28 | CASSLTTSGRTETQYF
TRBJ2-4 | TRBV20-1 | CSARDRVAKNIQYF
TRBJ2-7 | TRBV7-2 | CASSLVVSGTYEQYF
TRBJ2-4 | TRBV11-2 | CASRTGGGKNIQYF
TRBJ1-1 | TRBV5-1 | CASSEGLIGTEAFF
TRBJ2-2 | TRBV7-2 | CASSLISRGEQFF
TRBJ2-3 | TRBV7-2 | CASSPGTRGSTQYF
TRBJ2-3 | TRBV12-3/TRBV12-4 | CASSPSSGTGGTDTQYF
TRBJ1-6 | TRBV14 | CASSQEMANSPLHF
TRBJ2-2 | TRBV6-5 | CASRPLGTGDTGELFF
TRBJ2-7 | TRBV12-3/TRBV12-4 | CASSRAGDLGEQYF
TRBJ2-3 | TRBV7-9 | CASSASGSSTDTQYF
TRBJ2-7 | TRBV28 | CASSLSQGSHEQYF
TRBJ1-5 | TRBV20-1 | CSARSPYSRGSNQPQHF
TRBJ2-7 | TRBV14 | CASSQVLGQGAYEQYF
TRBJ2-5 | TRBV28 | CASSPSLGQAPPVLF
TRBJ1-1 | TRBV6-1 | CASSLRGRVTEAFF
TRBJ2-1 | TRBV24-1 | CATSDSRTSGYNEQFF
TRBJ2-2 | TRBV20-1 | CSASLLRTDTGELFF
TRBJ2-2 | TRBV19 | CASSIRRPSLAGELFF
TRBJ1-1 | TRBV28 | CASRRDRRGSGTEAFF
TRBJ1-1 | TRBV4-1 | CASSREQGMNTEAFF
TRBJ2-2 | TRBV7-2 | CASSGGGPNTGELFF
TRBJ2-1 | TRBV5-6 | CASSLLSPLSEQNEQFF
TRBJ2-3 | TRBV7-2 | CASSLKVAVPGGFPTDTQYF
TRBJ2-5 | TRBV7-9 | CASGVGETQYF
TRBJ2-1 | TRBV4-3 | CASSQDPPNSYYNEQFF
TRBJ2-1 | TRBV19 | CASSIEIGSYNEQFF
TRBJ2-3 | TRBV6-5 | CASSYYPRGSATDTQYF
TRBJ2-7 | TRBV7-2 | CASSLAWQSYEQYF
TRBJ1-1 | TRBV5-5 | CASSFGAHTEAFF
TRBJ2-5 | TRBV7-2 | CASSVPQRQETQYF
TRBJ1-1 | TRBV6-2/TRBV6-3 | CASSYYSRARNTEAFF
TRBJ2-2 | TRBV7-2 | CASSLGTGDGELFF
TRBJ2-1 | TRBV6-2/TRBV6-3 | CASISSGTAFSYNEQFF
TRBJ2-2 | TRBV20-1 | CSARPGGRLSGTGELFF
TRBJ1-4 | TRBV6-5 | CASSYQWSNEKLFF
TRBJ1-2 | TRBV6-8 | CASSYRQGGGYTF
TRBJ1-1 | TRBV28 | CASSLRGPEAFF
TRBJ2-6 | TRBV15 | CATSRAEGVANVLTF
TRBJ1-2 | TRBV19 | CASSTGTGGIYGYTF
TRBJ2-5 | TRBV5-5 | CASSLVMGLAGGRTTFQETQYF
TRBJ1-5 | TRBV28 | CASNSGTSNQPQHF
TRBJ2-1 | TRBV6-5 | CASSYSASGRQSNEQFF